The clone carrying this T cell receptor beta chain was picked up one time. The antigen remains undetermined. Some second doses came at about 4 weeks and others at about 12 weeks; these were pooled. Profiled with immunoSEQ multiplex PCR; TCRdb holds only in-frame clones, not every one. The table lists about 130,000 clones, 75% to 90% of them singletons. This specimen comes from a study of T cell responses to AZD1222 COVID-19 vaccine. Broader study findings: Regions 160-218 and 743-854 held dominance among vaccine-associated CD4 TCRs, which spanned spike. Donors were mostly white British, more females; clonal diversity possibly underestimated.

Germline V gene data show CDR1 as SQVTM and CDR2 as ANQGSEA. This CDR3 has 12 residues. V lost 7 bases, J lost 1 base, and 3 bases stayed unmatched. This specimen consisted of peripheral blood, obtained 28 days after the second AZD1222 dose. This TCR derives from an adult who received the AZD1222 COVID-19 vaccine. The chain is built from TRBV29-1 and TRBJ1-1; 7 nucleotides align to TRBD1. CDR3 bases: TGCAGCGGAGGGGGCCGGAACACTGAAGCTTTCTTT. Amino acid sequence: CSGGGRNTEAFF.